This T cell receptor (beta chain) comes out of a study of cytomegalovirus exposure and HLA in healthy donors. PCR primers comprised 60 Vbeta and 13 Jbeta primers. Clones were read by immunoSEQ multiplex PCR, and TCRdb kept only the in-frame ones, dropping some. The data hold about 170,000 clones, with roughly 80% observed a single time. The CDR3 consists of 15 residues. The germline CDR1 and CDR2 sequences are MGHRA and YSYEKL. V shed 5 bases, J shed 6 bases, and the junction held 9 bases outside the gene matches. The chain has TRBV4-1 and TRBJ2-2; 7 nucleotides agree with TRBD2. The source of this sequence is a male donor in good health and CMV-seronegative. The material sequenced was PBMCs. CDR3 loop: CASSAPSGTPGELFF. The CDR3, as DNA: TGCGCCAGCAGCGCGCCCAGCGGGACCCCCGGGGAGCTGTTTTTT.